This TCR beta chain was captured in a study of T cell repertoires in cytomegalovirus infection. Across the study: CMV infection plus the matching HLA type was flagged by public TCR beta signatures. Study-wide points: Summed frequency of public TCR beta families distinguished CMV carriers with the relevant HLA.

A single record per CDR3 protein comes from TCRdb applying MiXCR to the reads. Of 500,000 or so distinct CDR3 sequences in the sample, approximately 15% were seen once. Germline-derived CDR1 and CDR2 are SGHVS and FNYEAQ. The CDR3 covers 15 residues. The V gene lost 7 bases and the J gene lost 0 bases, with 12 bases spanning the gap. This clonotype came up many times. Its cognate antigen is unknown. The chain combines TRBV7-6 with TRBJ2-2, with no clear D. This clonotype originated in a human donor in good health (CMV status not recorded). Some clones in this sample may be carry-over from other donors' samples. What was sequenced was CD8+ T cells from PBMCs. The chain's CDR3 is CASTIREPNTGELFF. The CDR3, as DNA: TGTGCCAGCACCATAAGAGAACCGAACACCGGGGAGCTGTTTTTT.